These 5 T cell receptor beta chains share one sample of origin, sequenced in a study of identical twins. Each CDR3 protein is one row after TCRdb ran MiXCR on the 5' RACE reads. The sample has 1,800,000 or so distinct CDR3 sequences, under 35% seen once. The sequencing sample was made of cord blood. The receptors shown here come from a newborn girl in good health.

V is TRBV20-1 and J is TRBJ1-2; 7 positions agree with TRBD1. With V trimmed by 4 bases and J by 8 bases, 4 bases remained unmatched. Germline CDR1 is DFQATT and CDR2 is SNEGSKA (reference sequence). This CDR3 region has 11 residues. The CDR3 region is CSAKGAQGYTF. The CDR3 nucleotides are TGCAGTGCTAAGGGGGCACAGGGCTACACCTTC.

There are a few counts of this clonotype. The rearrangement joins TRBV14 to TRBJ1-1, with D perhaps matching TRBD1 (6 bases). The CDR3 covers 15 residues. Germline loops: CDR1 SGHDN, CDR2 FVKESK. Trimming stripped 3 bases from V and 4 bases from J, with 15 bases between. CDR3 in amino acids: CASSHNTGWATEAFF. DNA of the CDR3: TGTGCCAGCAGCCATAATACAGGGTGGGCCACTGAAGCTTTCTTT. Full variable domain (rest looked up from reference TRBV14 and TRBJ1-1): EAGVTQFPSHSVIEKGQTVTLRCDPISGHDNLYWYRRVMGKEIKFLLHFVKESKQDESGMPNNRFLAERTGGTYSTLKVQPAELEDSGVYFCASSHNTGWATEAFFGQGTRLTVV.

V and J are TRBV20-1 and TRBJ1-2; 10 nucleotides align to TRBD1. Per germline, CDR1 DFQATT and CDR2 SNEGSKA (reference sequence). Trimming cost V 3 bases and J 3 bases; bases outside gene matches: 7. The CDR3 totals 15 residues. The CDR3 here is CSASPGTGDYYGYTF. CDR3 coding DNA: TGCAGTGCTAGCCCGGGGACAGGGGACTACTATGGCTACACCTTC.

This clonotype showed up just a few times. The V and J genes are TRBV12-3 or TRBV12-4 and TRBJ2-7, with 15 bases that match TRBD2. The end of the DNA is better explained by TRBJ2-5, so the J call may be wrong. This CDR3 is built from 16 residues. The CDR3 reads CASSPRTSGGEETQYF. CDR3 nucleotides: TGTGCCAGCAGTCCTCGGACTAGCGGGGGGGAAGAGACCCAGTACTTC.

The V and J genes are TRBV7-9 and TRBJ2-1, with D possibly matching TRBD1 (5 bases). With 2 bases removed from V and 4 bases from J, the gap between germline ends came to 15 bases. The CDR3 has 16 residues. Germline V gives CDR1 SEHNR, CDR2 FQNEAQ (reference sequence). The CDR3 DNA reads as TGTGCCAGCAGCTTATCCCGAATGGGGCCGTACAATGAGCAGTTCTTC. This translates into CASSLSRMGPYNEQFF.